The sequence of this TCR beta chain was determined in a study of T-cell reconstitution after alpha-beta-depleted transplantation in children. This CDR3 has 16 residues. V was cut by 4 bases and J by 2 bases, with 15 bases left in between. The authors prepared the TCRbeta library with unique molecular identifiers. A single record per CDR3 protein comes from TCRdb applying MiXCR to the PCR reads. The profile shows around 380,000 distinct CDR3 sequences, approximately 11% of them singletons. The chain has TRBV12-3 or TRBV12-4 and TRBJ2-1; no clear D gene. This clonotype originated in a human donor who donated a stem cell graft to a child with acute myeloid leukemia. The sample in question was PBMCs from the stem cell graft donor, obtained from the stem cell graft. The CDR3 bases are TGTGCCAGCAGTTCTTTGACTTCCCCGACCTACAATGAGCAGTTCTTC. Protein product: CASSSLTSPTYNEQFF.